This T cell receptor beta chain was documented in a study of OX40 agonist ivuxolimab in advanced cancers. Study-level background: Ivuxolimab, which targeted the costimulatory receptor OX40 (CD134), was an agonistic, fully human IgG2 monoclonal antibody. The dose-escalation cohort was about 86% male with a mean age of approximately 59 years, ranging from about 20 to 80. The paper describes the monotherapy dose-escalation part (N ≈ 50 patients) of the phase I trial of ivuxolimab. Patients were allowed to have had prior anti-PD-1, anti-PD-L1 or anti-CTLA-4 therapy, and roughly two fifths of the dose-escalation patients had been treated with checkpoint inhibitors. Intravenous ivuxolimab was administered to patients every 2 weeks at six dose levels: 0.01, 0.1, 0.3, 1.5, 3 and 10 mg/kg. The purpose of peripheral TCRbeta sequencing was to test whether ivuxolimab changed TCR sequence diversity and led to clonal T-cell expansion. Among the 52 dose-escalation patients, about 19 had hepatocellular carcinoma, 15 or so melanoma, 9 renal cell carcinoma and 9 head and neck cancer. Partial responses occurred in three dose-escalation patients: two with cutaneous melanoma and one with hepatocellular carcinoma.

This clone was picked up a small number of times. Its specific antigen is unknown. No qualities accompany the bases; no much larger clone lies one base away. The trial excluded patients who had a history of autoimmune disease or who were on systemic immunosuppression. Peripheral blood for TCR sequencing was collected from all dose cohorts at baseline, on cycle 4 day 1, and on cycle 7 day 1. Samples came from an open-label, multicenter, first-in-human phase I dose-escalation trial of ivuxolimab. The trial enrolled adults with locally advanced or metastatic head and neck squamous cell, hepatocellular, melanoma or renal cell carcinoma. CD4+ and CD8+ T cells were sorted separately from peripheral blood before TCR sequencing. The germline V end is reduced by 6 bases and the J end by 8 bases; junction bases left unmatched: 4. The CDR3 runs 12 residues from the cysteine to the phenylalanine. The CDR3 DNA has 36 bases and is translated from base 1. The germline V gene (reference sequence) specifies MNHNY as CDR1 and SVGAGI as CDR2.

Here is what the overall study found, with its caveats: On average, CD8+ T cells showed more expanded clones than CD4+ T cells after ivuxolimab. Low levels of normalized T-cell clonal expansion were also shown by some nonresponding patients. At doses of 0.1 to 3.0 mg/kg, clonal expansion of both CD4+ and CD8+ blood T cells was observed from baseline to week 6. Antigen specificity was not determined for the clonally expanded peripheral T cells. In the 0.1-3.0 mg/kg groups, partial responders were among the patients with the lowest normalized peripheral clonal expansion, particularly in CD8+ T cells.

To sequence the TCRbeta CDR3 region, genomic DNA was isolated from the sorted cells. TCRbeta CDR3 regions were sequenced using the immunoSEQ Assay. TCRdb re-hosts the immuneACCESS table, in-frame sequences only. Its copies lack some clones; in the studies checked, an unresolved V gene accounts for under half of them, and the cause for the rest is not known. For this sample the table gives more than 65,000 clones, of which about nine tenths were detected only once. Of the sample, less than 0.65% is held by the ten largest clones. The clonotype comes from an adult with an advanced solid tumor such as melanoma, head and neck, liver or kidney cancer. The sample in question was CD4+ or CD8+ T cells sorted from blood, obtained in a trial of the OX40 agonist ivuxolimab. Recombination connected TRBV6-6 to TRBJ1-2; the central 9 bases match TRBD1. The CDR3 here reads CASSTGGGGYTF. The DNA sequence is given as TGTGCCAGCAGCACAGGGGGCGGCGGCTACACCTTC.